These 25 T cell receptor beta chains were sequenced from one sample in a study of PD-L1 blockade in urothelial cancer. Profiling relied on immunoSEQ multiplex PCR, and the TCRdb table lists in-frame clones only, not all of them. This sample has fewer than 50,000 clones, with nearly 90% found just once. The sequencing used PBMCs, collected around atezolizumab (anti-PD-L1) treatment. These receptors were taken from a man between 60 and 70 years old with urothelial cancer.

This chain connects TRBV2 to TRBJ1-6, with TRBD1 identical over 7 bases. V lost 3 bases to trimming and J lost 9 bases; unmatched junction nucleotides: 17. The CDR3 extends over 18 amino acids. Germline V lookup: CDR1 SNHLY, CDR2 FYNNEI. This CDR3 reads CASSDPWYLHRGGSPLHF. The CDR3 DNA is TGTGCCAGCAGTGACCCCTGGTACCTCCACAGGGGTGGTTCACCCCTCCACTTT. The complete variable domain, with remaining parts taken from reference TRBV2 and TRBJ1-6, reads EPEVTQTPSHQVTQMGQEVILRCVPISNHLYFYWYRQILGQKVEFLVSFYNNEISEKSEIFDDQFSVERPDGSNFTLKIRSTKLEDSAMYFCASSDPWYLHRGGSPLHFGNGTRLTVT.

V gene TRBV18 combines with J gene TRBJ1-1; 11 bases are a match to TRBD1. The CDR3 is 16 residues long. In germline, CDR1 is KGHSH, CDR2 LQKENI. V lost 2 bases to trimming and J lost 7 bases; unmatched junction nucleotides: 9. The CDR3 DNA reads TGTGCCAGCTCACCAGCCGGGACAGGGGGTAGGGGTGAAGCTTTCTTT. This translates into CASSPAGTGGRGEAFF. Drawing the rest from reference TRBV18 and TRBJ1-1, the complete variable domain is NAGVMQNPRHLVRRRGQEARLRCSPMKGHSHVYWYRQLPEEGLKFMVYLQKENIIDESGMPKERFSAEFPKEGPSILRIQQVVRGDSAAYFCASSPAGTGGRGEAFFGQGTRLTVV.

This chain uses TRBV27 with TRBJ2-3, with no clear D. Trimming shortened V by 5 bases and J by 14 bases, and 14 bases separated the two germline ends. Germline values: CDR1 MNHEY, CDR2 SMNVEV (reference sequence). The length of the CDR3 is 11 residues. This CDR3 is CASSRLGVLYF. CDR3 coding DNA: TGTGCCAGCAGTCGGCTAGGAGTTCTGTATTTT.

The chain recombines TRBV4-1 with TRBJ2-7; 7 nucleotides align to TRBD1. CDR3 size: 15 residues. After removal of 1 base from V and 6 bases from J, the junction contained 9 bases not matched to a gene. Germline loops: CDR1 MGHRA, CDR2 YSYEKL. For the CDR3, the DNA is TGCGCCAGCAGCCAAGCGACCAGGGGGATTGGCGAGCAGTACTTC. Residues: CASSQATRGIGEQYF.

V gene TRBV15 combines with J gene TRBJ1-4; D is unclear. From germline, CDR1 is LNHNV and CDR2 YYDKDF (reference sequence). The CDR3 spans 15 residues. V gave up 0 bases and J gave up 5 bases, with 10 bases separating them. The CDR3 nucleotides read TGTGCCACCAGCAGAGACAACAGTAGAAATGAAAAACTGTTTTTT. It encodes CATSRDNSRNEKLFF.

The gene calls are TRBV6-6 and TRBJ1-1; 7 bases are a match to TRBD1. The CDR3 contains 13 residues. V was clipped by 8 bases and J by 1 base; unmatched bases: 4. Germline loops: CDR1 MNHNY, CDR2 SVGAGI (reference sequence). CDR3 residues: CASSGTANTEAFF. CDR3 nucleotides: TGTGCCAGCTCGGGGACAGCGAACACTGAAGCTTTCTTT.

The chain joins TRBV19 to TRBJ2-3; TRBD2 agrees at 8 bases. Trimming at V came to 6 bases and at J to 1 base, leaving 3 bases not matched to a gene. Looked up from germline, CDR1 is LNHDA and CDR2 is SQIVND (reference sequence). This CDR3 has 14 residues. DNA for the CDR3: TGTGCCAGTAGGGGACTAGATGGCACAGATACGCAGTATTTT. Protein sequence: CASRGLDGTDTQYF.

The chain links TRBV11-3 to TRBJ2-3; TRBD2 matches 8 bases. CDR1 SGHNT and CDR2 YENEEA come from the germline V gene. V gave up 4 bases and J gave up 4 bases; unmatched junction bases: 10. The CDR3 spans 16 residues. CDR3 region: CASSSVRGGLADTQYF. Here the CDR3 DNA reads TGTGCCAGCAGCTCCGTACGGGGGGGCCTGGCAGATACGCAGTATTTT.

The CDR3 nucleotides read TGTGCCAGCAGTCCGCAGGGTCGGAGCAATCAGCCCCAGCATTTT. This encodes CASSPQGRSNQPQHF. The chain combines TRBV27 with TRBJ1-5; D is possibly TRBD1 (5 bases). CDR1 is MNHEY and CDR2 is SMNVEV in the germline V gene (reference sequence). The germline V and J ends were trimmed by 5 bases and 1 base, with 12 bases remaining between them. The CDR3 is 15 amino acids.

The DNA for the CDR3 is TGTGCCACCCGAGAAATGGTGAGCACAGATACGCAGTATTTT. This translates into CATREMVSTDTQYF. This chain links TRBV15 with TRBJ2-3; no reliable D call. The CDR3 spans 14 residues. V was cut by 8 bases and J by 0 bases, with 12 bases left in between. Germline V lookup: CDR1 LNHNV, CDR2 YYDKDF (reference sequence).

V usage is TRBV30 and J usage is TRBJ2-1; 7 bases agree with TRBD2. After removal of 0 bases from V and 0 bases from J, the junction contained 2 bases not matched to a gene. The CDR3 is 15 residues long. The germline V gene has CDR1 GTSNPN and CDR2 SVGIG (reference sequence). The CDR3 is CAWSVRTSSYNEQFF. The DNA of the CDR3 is TGTGCCTGGAGTGTAAGGACTAGCTCCTACAATGAGCAGTTCTTC.

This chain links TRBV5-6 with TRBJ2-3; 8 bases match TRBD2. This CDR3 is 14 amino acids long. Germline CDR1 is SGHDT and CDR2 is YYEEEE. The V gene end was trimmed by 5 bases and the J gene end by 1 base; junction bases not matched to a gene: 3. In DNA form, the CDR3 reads TGTGCCAGCAGAAGGCGGGGGGGCACAGATACGCAGTATTTT. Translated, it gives CASRRRGGTDTQYF. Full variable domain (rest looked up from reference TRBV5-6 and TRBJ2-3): DAGVTQSPTHLIKTRGQQVTLRCSPKSGHDTVSWYQQALGQGPQFIFQYYEEEERQRGNFPDRFSGHQFPNYSSELNVNALLLGDSALYLCASRRRGGTDTQYFGPGTRLTVL.

This CDR3 is CASSQSQDRVDQPQHF. In DNA, the CDR3 is TGTGCCAGCAGCCAATCCCAGGACAGGGTGGATCAGCCCCAGCATTTT. V and J are TRBV4-2 and TRBJ1-5; 8 nucleotides agree with TRBD1. V shed 2 bases, J shed 5 bases, and the junction held 8 bases outside the gene matches. The CDR3 sequence is 16 residues long. Per the germline V gene, CDR1 is LGHNA and CDR2 is YNFKEQ.

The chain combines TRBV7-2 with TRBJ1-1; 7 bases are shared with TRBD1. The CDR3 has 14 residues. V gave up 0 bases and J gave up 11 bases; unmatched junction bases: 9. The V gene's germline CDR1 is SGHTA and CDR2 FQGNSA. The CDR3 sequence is CASSLAPGTVQAFF. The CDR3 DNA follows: TGTGCCAGCAGCTTAGCTCCCGGGACAGTCCAGGCTTTCTTT.

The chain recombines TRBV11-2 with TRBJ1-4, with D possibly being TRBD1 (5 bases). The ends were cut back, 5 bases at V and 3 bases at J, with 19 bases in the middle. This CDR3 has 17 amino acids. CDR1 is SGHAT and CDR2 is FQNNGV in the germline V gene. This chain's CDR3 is CASSQRRGGSANEKLFF. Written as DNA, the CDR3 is TGTGCCAGCAGCCAACGACGGGGGGGTAGTGCTAATGAAAAACTGTTTTTT.

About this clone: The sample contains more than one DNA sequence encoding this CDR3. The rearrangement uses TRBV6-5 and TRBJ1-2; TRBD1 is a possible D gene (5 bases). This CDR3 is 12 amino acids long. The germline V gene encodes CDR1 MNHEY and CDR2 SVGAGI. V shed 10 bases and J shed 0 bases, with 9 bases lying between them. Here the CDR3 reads CATRQTNYGYTF. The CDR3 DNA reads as TGTGCCACTCGACAGACTAACTATGGCTACACCTTC.

The CDR3 DNA sequence: TGTGCCACCAGCAGAGGGGGAGGGTGGGGGACTAACACTGAAGCTTTCTTT. This sequence encodes CATSRGGGWGTNTEAFF. The V and J genes are TRBV15 and TRBJ1-1, with D possibly matching TRBD1 (5 bases). V was trimmed by 1 base and J by 2 bases, leaving 17 bases between them. CDR1 and CDR2 (germline): LNHNV, YYDKDF (reference sequence). The CDR3 runs 17 residues.

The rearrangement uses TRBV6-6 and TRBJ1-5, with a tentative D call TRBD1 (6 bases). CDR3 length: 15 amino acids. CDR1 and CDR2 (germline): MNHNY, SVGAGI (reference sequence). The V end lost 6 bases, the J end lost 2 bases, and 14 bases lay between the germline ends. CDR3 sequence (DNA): TGTGCCAGCAGCGGGTCGGGGGGCCGCAATCAGCCCCAGCATTTT. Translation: CASSGSGGRNQPQHF.

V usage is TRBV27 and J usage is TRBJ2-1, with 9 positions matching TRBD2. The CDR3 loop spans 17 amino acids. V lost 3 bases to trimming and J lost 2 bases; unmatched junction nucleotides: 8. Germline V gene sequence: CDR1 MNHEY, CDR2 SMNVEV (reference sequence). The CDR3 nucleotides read TGTGCCAGCAGTTTCCTAGACCAGCGGGGGGCCTACAATGAGCAGTTCTTC. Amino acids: CASSFLDQRGAYNEQFF.

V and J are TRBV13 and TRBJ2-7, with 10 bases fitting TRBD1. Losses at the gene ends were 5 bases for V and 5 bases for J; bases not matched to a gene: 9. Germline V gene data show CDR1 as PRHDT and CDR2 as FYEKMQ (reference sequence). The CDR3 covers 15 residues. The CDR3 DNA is TGTGCCAGCAGCGCATGGGGACAGGGGACCAACGAGCAGTACTTC. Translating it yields CASSAWGQGTNEQYF. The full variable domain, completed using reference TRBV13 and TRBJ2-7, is AAGVIQSPRHLIKEKRETATLKCYPIPRHDTVYWYQQGPGQDPQFLISFYEKMQSDKGSIPDRFSAQQFSDYHSELNMSSLELGDSALYFCASSAWGQGTNEQYFGPGTRLTVT.

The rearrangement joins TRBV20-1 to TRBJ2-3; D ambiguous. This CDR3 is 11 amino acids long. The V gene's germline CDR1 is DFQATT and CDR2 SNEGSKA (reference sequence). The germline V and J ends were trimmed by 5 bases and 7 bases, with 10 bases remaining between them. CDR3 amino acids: CSAEDSHTQYF. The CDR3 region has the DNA TGCAGTGCTGAAGACTCACATACGCAGTATTTT.

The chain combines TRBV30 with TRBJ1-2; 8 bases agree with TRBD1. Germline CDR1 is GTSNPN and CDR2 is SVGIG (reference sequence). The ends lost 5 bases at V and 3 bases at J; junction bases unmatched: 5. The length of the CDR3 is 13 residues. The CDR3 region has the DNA TGTGCCTGGGCTCAGGGGGCGTACTATGGCTACACCTTC. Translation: CAWAQGAYYGYTF.

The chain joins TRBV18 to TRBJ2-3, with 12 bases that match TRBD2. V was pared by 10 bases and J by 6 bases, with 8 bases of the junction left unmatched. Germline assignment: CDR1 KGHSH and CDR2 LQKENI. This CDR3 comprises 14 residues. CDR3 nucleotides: TGTGCCACCAGGACTAGCGGGGCGGCGGATACGCAGTATTTT. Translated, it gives CATRTSGAADTQYF.

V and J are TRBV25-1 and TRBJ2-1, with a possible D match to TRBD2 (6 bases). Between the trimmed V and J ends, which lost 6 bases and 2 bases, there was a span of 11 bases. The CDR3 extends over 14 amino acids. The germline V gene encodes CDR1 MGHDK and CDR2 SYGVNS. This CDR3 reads CASRKEGTYNEQFF. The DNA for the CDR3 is TGTGCCAGCAGAAAGGAGGGGACCTACAATGAGCAGTTCTTC.

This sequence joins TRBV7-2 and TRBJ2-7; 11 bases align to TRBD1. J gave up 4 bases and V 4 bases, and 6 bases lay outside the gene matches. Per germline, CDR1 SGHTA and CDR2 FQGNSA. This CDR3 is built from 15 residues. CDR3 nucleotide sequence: TGTGCCAGCAGCTCCGCCGGGACAGGGGGTTACGAGCAGTACTTC. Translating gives CASSSAGTGGYEQYF.